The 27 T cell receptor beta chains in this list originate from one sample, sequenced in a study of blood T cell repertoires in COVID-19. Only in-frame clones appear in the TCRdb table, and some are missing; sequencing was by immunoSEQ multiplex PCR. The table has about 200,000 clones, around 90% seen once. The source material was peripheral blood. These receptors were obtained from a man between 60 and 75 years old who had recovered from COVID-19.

CDR3 DNA: TGTGCCATAGGACTAGCGGGGGTCGGGGAGACCCAGTACTTC. Amino acids: CAIGLAGVGETQYF. The chain has TRBV10-3 and TRBJ2-5; 13 nucleotides line up with TRBD2. V dropped 9 bases and J dropped 5; count of bases not matched to a gene: 6. The CDR3 runs to 14 residues. The germline V gene has CDR1 ENHRY and CDR2 SYGVKD.

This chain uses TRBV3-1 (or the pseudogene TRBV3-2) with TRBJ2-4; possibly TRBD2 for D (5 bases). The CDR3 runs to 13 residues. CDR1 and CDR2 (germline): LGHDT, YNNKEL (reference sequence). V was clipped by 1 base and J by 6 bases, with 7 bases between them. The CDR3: CASSQGTLNIQYF. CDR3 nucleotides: TGTGCCAGCAGCCAAGGGACTTTAAACATTCAGTACTTC.

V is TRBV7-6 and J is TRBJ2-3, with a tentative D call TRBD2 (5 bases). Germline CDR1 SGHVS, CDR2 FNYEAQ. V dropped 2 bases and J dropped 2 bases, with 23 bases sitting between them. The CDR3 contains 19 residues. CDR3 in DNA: TGTGCCAGCAGCTTACTTAGCGCCCCAACCCAAACTGTCACAGATACGCAGTATTTT. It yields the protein CASSLLSAPTQTVTDTQYF.

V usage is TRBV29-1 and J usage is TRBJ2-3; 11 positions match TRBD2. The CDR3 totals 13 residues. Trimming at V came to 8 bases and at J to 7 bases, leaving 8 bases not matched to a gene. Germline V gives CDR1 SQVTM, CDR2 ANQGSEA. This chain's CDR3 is CSSSSGGWNTQYF. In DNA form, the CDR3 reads TGCAGCTCCTCTAGCGGGGGGTGGAATACGCAGTATTTT.

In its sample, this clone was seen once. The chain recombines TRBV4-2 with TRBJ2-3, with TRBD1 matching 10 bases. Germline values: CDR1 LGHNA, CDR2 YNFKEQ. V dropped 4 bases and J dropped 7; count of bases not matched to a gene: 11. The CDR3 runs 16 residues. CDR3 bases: TGTGCCAGCAGCCTAACGGGACAGGGGACACCGAATACGCAGTATTTT. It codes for CASSLTGQGTPNTQYF.

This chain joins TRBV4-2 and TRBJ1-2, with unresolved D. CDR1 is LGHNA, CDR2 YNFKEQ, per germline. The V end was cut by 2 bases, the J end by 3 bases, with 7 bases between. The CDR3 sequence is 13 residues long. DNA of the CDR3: TGTGCCAGCAGCCAAAACTCCGACTATGGCTACACCTTC. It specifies CASSQNSDYGYTF.

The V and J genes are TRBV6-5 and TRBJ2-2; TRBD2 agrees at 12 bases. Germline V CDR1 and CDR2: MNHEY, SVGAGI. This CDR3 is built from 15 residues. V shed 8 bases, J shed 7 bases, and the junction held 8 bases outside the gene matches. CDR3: CASCPSGGARGELFF. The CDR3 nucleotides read TGTGCCAGCTGTCCTAGCGGGGGGGCTCGCGGGGAGCTGTTTTTT.

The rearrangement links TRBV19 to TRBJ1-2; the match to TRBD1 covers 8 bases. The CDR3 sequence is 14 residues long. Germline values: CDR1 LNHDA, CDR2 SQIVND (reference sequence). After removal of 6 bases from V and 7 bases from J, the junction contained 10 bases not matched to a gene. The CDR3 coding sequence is TGTGCCAGTAGGACGGACAGGGCCACGGGTGGCTACACCTTC. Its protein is CASRTDRATGGYTF.

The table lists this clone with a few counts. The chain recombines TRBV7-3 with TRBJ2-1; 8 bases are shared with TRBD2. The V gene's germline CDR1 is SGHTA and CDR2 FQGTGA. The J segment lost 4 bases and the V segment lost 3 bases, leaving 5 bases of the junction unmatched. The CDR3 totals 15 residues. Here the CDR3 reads CASSFSRGEYNEQFF. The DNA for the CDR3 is TGTGCCAGCAGCTTCTCGCGGGGGGAATACAATGAGCAGTTCTTC. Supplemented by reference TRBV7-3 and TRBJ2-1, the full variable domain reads GAGVSQTPSNKVTEKGKYVELRCDPISGHTALYWYRQSLGQGPEFLIYFQGTGAADDSGLPNDRFFAVRPEGSVSTLKIQRTERGDSAVYLCASSFSRGEYNEQFFGPGTRLTVL.

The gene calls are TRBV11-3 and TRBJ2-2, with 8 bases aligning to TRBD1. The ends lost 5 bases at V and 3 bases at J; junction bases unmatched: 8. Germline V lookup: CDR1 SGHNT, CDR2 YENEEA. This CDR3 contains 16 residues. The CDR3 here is CASSRGQGHDTGELFF. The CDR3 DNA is TGTGCCAGCAGCCGAGGACAGGGTCATGACACCGGGGAGCTGTTTTTT.

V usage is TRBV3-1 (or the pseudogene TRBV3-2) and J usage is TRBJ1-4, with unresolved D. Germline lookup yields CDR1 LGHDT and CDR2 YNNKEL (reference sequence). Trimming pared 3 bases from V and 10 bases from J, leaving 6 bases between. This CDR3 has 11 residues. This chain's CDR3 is CASSQGGKLFF. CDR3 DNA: TGTGCCAGCAGCCAGGGAGGAAAACTGTTTTTT.

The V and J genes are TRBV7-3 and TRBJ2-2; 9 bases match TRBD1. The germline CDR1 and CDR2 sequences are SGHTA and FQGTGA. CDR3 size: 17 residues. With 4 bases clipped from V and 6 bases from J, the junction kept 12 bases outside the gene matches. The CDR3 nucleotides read TGTGCCAGCAGCTCAACGGGACAGGGTTTTTTGCCCGGGGAGCTGTTTTTT. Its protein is CASSSTGQGFLPGELFF.

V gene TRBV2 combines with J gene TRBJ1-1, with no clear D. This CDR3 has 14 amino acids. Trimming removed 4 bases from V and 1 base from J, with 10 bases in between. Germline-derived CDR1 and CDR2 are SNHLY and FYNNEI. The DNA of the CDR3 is TGTGCCAGCAGTGTAAGAGTCACGAACACTGAAGCTTTCTTT. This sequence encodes CASSVRVTNTEAFF. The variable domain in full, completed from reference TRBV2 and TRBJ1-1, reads EPEVTQTPSHQVTQMGQEVILRCVPISNHLYFYWYRQILGQKVEFLVSFYNNEISEKSEIFDDQFSVERPDGSNFTLKIRSTKLEDSAMYFCASSVRVTNTEAFFGQGTRLTVV.

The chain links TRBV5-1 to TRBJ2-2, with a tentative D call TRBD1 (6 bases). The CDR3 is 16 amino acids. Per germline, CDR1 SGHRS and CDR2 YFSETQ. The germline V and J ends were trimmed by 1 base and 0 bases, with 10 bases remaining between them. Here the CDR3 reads CASSLIQGANTGELFF. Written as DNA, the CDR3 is TGCGCCAGCAGCTTGATACAGGGTGCGAACACCGGGGAGCTGTTTTTT.

Written as DNA, the CDR3 is TGTGCCAGCAGTCTCCACGACAGGGTGGCCTACGAGCAGTACTTC. This encodes CASSLHDRVAYEQYF. V gene TRBV27 combines with J gene TRBJ2-7; 7 positions match TRBD1. This CDR3 is built from 15 residues. Trimming removed 5 bases from V and 2 bases from J; junction bases left unmatched: 9. Germline-derived CDR1 and CDR2 are MNHEY and SMNVEV (reference sequence).

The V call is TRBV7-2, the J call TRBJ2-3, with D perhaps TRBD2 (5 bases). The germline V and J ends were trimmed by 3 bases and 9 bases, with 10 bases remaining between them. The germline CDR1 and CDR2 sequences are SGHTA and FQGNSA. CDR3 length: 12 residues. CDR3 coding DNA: TGTGCCAGCAGCTTTGGAGGTGGGACGCAGTATTTT. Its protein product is CASSFGGGTQYF.

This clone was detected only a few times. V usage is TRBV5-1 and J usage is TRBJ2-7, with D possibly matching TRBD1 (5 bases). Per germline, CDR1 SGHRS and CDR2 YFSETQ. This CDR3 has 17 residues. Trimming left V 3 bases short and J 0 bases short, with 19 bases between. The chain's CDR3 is CASSSPVDSGLSYEQYF. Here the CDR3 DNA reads TGCGCCAGCAGCTCCCCCGTTGACAGTGGCCTCTCCTACGAGCAGTACTTC.

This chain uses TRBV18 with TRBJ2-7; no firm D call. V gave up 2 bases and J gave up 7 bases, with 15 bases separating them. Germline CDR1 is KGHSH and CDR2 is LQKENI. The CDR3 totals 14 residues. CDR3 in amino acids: CASSPSRADGEQYF. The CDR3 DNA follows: TGTGCCAGCTCACCATCGCGAGCTGACGGGGAGCAGTACTTC.

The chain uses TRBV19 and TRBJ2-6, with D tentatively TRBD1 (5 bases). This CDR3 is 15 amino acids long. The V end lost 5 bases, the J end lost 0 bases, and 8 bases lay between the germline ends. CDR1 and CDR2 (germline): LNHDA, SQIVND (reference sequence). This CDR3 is CASSFDSSGANVLTF. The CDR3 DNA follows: TGTGCCAGTAGTTTCGACAGCTCTGGGGCCAACGTCCTGACTTTC.

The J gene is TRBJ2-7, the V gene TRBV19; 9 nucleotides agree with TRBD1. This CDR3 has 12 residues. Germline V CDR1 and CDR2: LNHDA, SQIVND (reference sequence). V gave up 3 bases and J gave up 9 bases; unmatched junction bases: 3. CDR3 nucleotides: TGTGCCAGTAGTATCACAGGGGGCCCGCAGTACTTC. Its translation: CASSITGGPQYF.

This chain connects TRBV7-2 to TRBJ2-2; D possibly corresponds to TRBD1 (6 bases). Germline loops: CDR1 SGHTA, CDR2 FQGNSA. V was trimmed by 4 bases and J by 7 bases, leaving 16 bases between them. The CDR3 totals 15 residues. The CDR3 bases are TGTGCCAGCAGCTCAAGACAGGTTTCTCTCGGGGAGCTGTTTTTT. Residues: CASSSRQVSLGELFF.

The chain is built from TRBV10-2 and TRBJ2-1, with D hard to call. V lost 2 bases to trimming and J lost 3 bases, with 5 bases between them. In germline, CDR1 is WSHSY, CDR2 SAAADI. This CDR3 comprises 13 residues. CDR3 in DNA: TGCGCCAGCAGTGAGGGCAACTACAATGAGCAGTTCTTC. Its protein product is CASSEGNYNEQFF.

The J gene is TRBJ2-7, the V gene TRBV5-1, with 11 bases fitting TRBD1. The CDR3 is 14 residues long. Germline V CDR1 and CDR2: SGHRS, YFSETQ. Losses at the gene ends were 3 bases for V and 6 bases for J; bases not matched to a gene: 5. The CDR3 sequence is CASSWGTGGFEQYF. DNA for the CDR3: TGCGCCAGCAGCTGGGGGACAGGGGGATTCGAGCAGTACTTC.

As DNA, the CDR3 is TGTGCCAGCAGTGGACAGGAATCACCCCTCCACTTT. It encodes CASSGQESPLHF. This sequence joins TRBV2 and TRBJ1-6; TRBD1 is a possible D gene (6 bases). V lost 4 bases to trimming and J lost 10 bases, with 8 bases between them. CDR3 length equals 12 residues. Germline CDR1 and CDR2: SNHLY and FYNNEI.

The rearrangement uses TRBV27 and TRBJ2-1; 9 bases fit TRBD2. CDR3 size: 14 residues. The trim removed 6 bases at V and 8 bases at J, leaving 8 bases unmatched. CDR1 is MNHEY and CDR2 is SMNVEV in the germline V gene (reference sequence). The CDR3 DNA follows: TGTGCCAGCAGCCTCGGACTAGCGTGGGATGAGCAGTTCTTC. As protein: CASSLGLAWDEQFF.

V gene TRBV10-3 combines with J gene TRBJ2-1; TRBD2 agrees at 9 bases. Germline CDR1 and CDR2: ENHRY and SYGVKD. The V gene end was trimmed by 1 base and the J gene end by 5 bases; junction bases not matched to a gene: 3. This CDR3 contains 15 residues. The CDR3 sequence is CAISELTSGDNEQFF. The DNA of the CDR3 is TGTGCCATCAGTGAGTTGACTAGCGGAGACAATGAGCAGTTCTTC.

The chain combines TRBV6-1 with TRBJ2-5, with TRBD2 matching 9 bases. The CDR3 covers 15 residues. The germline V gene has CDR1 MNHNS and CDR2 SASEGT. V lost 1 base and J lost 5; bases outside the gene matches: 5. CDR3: CASSEVWRGGETQYF. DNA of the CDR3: TGTGCCAGCAGTGAAGTTTGGCGGGGGGGGGAGACCCAGTACTTC.